The rows below give T cell receptor beta chains drawn from one sample of a study of cytomegalovirus exposure and HLA in healthy donors. The protocol was immunoSEQ multiplex PCR, while the TCRdb copy is restricted to in-frame clones and leaves out a portion. The profile covers over 100,000 clones, with roughly 80% appearing a single time and roughly 1.9% taken by the ten largest. Sequenced: PBMCs. These receptor sequences come from a woman between 35 and 50 years old in good health and CMV-seronegative. The CDR3 runs from the conserved cysteine through the conserved F or W. The order of the fields is D gene, clone size, V gene, J gene, CDR3 length, CDR3 DNA, CDR3 protein. D genes are given only for firm matches. Expanded clones are given a class, and other clones once, few, many or no size at all.

TRBD1,NA,TRBV29-1,TRBJ2-3,14,TGCAGCGTTAACAGGGGCCCCCACACAGATACGCAGTATTTT,CSVNRGPHTDTQYF
TRBD1,NA,TRBV18,TRBJ1-2,11,TGTGCCAGCTCTACAGGGGATGGCTACACCTTC,CASSTGDGYTF
NA,NA,TRBV7-8,TRBJ2-1,15,TGTGCCAGCAGGCCTACTAGGATCTCCTACAATGAGCAGTTCTTC,CASRPTRISYNEQFF
TRBD2,NA,TRBV6-5,TRBJ2-7,15,TGTGCCAGCAGGAAACAGCGGGAGGGGATTTACGAGCAGTACTTC,CASRKQREGIYEQYF
TRBD2,NA,TRBV7-2,TRBJ2-5,13,TGTGCCAGCAGCAAGGGACTAGCCGAGACCCAGTACTTC,CASSKGLAETQYF
TRBD2,few,TRBV28,TRBJ2-7,15,TGTGCCAGCAGTTCTCTAGCGGGAGTGGACTACGAGCAGTACTTC,CASSSLAGVDYEQYF
NA,NA,TRBV15,TRBJ2-2,12,TGTGCCACCAGCAGACAAACCGGGGAGCTGTTTTTT,CATSRQTGELFF
TRBD2,NA,TRBV27,TRBJ2-7,16,TGTGCCAGCAGTTTATGGGGTGGAGCGGGAGACTACGAGCAGTACTTC,CASSLWGGAGDYEQYF
NA,NA,TRBV5-8,TRBJ2-7,14,TGTGCCAGCAGCTTGGACAGGGCGGCCTACGAGCAGTACTTC,CASSLDRAAYEQYF
NA,NA,TRBV15,TRBJ1-2,14,TGTGCCACCAGCGGGGTTGGGGGCGCCTATGGCTACACCTTC,CATSGVGGAYGYTF
NA,NA,TRBV7-6,TRBJ1-5,15,TGTGCCAGCAGCTTAGGAGGTCCGGGGGATCAGCCCCAGCATTTT,CASSLGGPGDQPQHF
TRBD1,once,TRBV2,TRBJ2-7,13,TGTGCCAGCTCACAGGGGGTCCGTGGCGAGCAGTACTTC,CASSQGVRGEQYF
TRBD2,NA,TRBV6-1,TRBJ2-7,16,TGTGCCAGCAGTGAAAGAAGGCTAGCGGCATCCTACGAGCAGTACTTC,CASSERRLAASYEQYF
NA,NA,TRBV20-1,TRBJ1-4,11,TGCAGTGCTAGTGCGTTGGAAAAACTGTTTTTT,CSASALEKLFF
NA,few,TRBV2,TRBJ2-7,16,TGTGCCAGCAGTGAAGCGCTTCTGGGGTCTAGGGGCGAGCAGTACTTC,CASSEALLGSRGEQYF
NA,NA,TRBV4-3,TRBJ2-3,17,TGCGCCAGCAGCCAAGATGCAGGGCCAGTTCCCACAGATACGCAGTATTTT,CASSQDAGPVPTDTQYF
NA,NA,TRBV4-1,TRBJ1-6,17,TGCGCCAGCAGCCCCGGGGGGGTACGGACCTATAATTCACCCCTCCACTTT,CASSPGGVRTYNSPLHF
TRBD2,few,TRBV7-8,TRBJ2-1,17,TGTGCCAGCAGAATAGTAGCGGGGGAAAGCTCCTACAATGAGCAGTTCTTC,CASRIVAGESSYNEQFF
TRBD1,few,TRBV28,TRBJ1-1,14,TGTGCCAGCAGTGGGACAGGGAGTCACACTGAAGCTTTCTTT,CASSGTGSHTEAFF
TRBD1,NA,TRBV7-9,TRBJ1-1,14,TGTGCCAGCACCTTTGGACAGGAGAACACTGAAGCTTTCTTT,CASTFGQENTEAFF
NA,NA,TRBV30,TRBJ1-2,12,TGTGCCTGGGCGCCCGGACAGAATGGCTACACCTTC,CAWAPGQNGYTF
NA,NA,TRBV2,TRBJ2-2,12,TGTGCCAGCAGCTCTAGCACCGGGGAGCTGTTTTTT,CASSSSTGELFF
TRBD1,NA,TRBV6-6,TRBJ1-2,13,TGTGCCAGCAGGGTAGACAGGGTGTGGGGCTACACCTTC,CASRVDRVWGYTF
TRBD1,NA,TRBV2,TRBJ1-5,14,TGTGCCAGCACCAGCCTTGGCAGGGGGCAGCCCCAGCATTTT,CASTSLGRGQPQHF
NA,NA,TRBV7-6,TRBJ2-1,12,TGTGCCAGCAGTCTCCGGTCCAATGAGCAGTTCTTC,CASSLRSNEQFF
NA,NA,TRBV29-1,TRBJ1-4,12,TGCAGCGGGGTGGGGGCAGGGGAAAAACTGTTTTTT,CSGVGAGEKLFF
NA,NA,TRBV4-2,TRBJ2-1,12,TGTGCCAGCAGCCAAGTCCGGGATGAGCAGTTCTTC,CASSQVRDEQFF
NA,NA,TRBV7-2,TRBJ1-4,18,TGTGCCAGCAGCTTATCTAGACAGCCCCCACTCCTTAATGAAAAACTGTTTTTT,CASSLSRQPPLLNEKLFF
NA,NA,TRBV27,TRBJ1-1,13,TGTGCCAGCAGTTCGAGCGGGAACACTGAAGCTTTCTTT,CASSSSGNTEAFF
NA,few,TRBV11-3,TRBJ2-3,12,TGTGCCAGCAGCATCCAGGGAGATACGCAGTATTTT,CASSIQGDTQYF
TRBD2,NA,TRBV4-2,TRBJ2-1,15,TGTGCCAGCAGCCAACCCGGGACTAGATACAATGAGCAGTTCTTC,CASSQPGTRYNEQFF
NA,NA,TRBV7-9,TRBJ2-1,14,TGTGCCAGCAGCTTAGAATCGGTACTAAATGAGCAGTTCTTC,CASSLESVLNEQFF
NA,NA,TRBV28,TRBJ1-5,14,TGTGCCAGCAGCCCCTTGGGGGGTGGACAGCCCCAGCATTTT,CASSPLGGGQPQHF
NA,once,TRBV7-8,TRBJ2-7,12,TGTGCCAGCAGCTTAGTAAGAGACGAGCAGTACTTC,CASSLVRDEQYF
TRBD1,NA,TRBV29-1,TRBJ2-5,20,TGCAGCGTTGAACCACCGGGACAGCTCAGCCCCCGGTTCCACCAAGAGACCCAGTACTTC,CSVEPPGQLSPRFHQETQYF
NA,NA,TRBV4-1,TRBJ2-2,17,TGCGCCAGCAGCCCCTCTCTATTAGCTAGAAACACCGGGGAGCTGTTTTTT,CASSPSLLARNTGELFF
TRBD1,few,TRBV15,TRBJ1-6,16,TGTGCCACCAGCAGAGATACGGGACAGGGGGTTTCACCCCTCCACTTT,CATSRDTGQGVSPLHF
TRBD1,NA,TRBV2,TRBJ2-2,14,TGTGCCAGCAGAGTCGACAGGGGAGCCGGGGAGCTGTTTTTT,CASRVDRGAGELFF
NA,NA,TRBV28,TRBJ2-7,14,TGTGCCAGCAGTTTCTACCGGGGCTCCTACGAGCAGTACTTC,CASSFYRGSYEQYF
NA,NA,TRBV28,TRBJ1-6,13,TGTGCCAGCAGTTCCCGTATCGTCCAGACCCTCCACTTT,CASSSRIVQTLHF
NA,NA,TRBV7-3,TRBJ2-1,14,TGTGCCAGCAGCTTAGACGGGACCTACAATGAGCAGTTCTTC,CASSLDGTYNEQFF
NA,NA,TRBV5-1,TRBJ2-7,14,TGCGCCAGCAGCTTCAACGTAGGGGGGGACGAGCAGTACTTC,CASSFNVGGDEQYF
TRBD2,NA,TRBV7-9,TRBJ2-3,17,TGTGCCAGCAGCTTGGTCCAATGGCGGGAGCAGAGGGATACGCAGTATTTT,CASSLVQWREQRDTQYF
TRBD2,NA,TRBV4-3,TRBJ2-7,15,TGCGCCAGCAGCCAAGGACTAGCGGGATCCTACGAGCAGTACTTC,CASSQGLAGSYEQYF
NA,few,TRBV28,TRBJ1-5,12,TGTGCCAGCAGCCTAACTCATCAGCCCCAGCATTTT,CASSLTHQPQHF
NA,NA,TRBV11-2,TRBJ2-7,15,TGTGCCAGCAGCTTAGAAGTCGGGGTAATATACGAGCAGTACTTC,CASSLEVGVIYEQYF
NA,few,TRBV5-1,TRBJ2-6,12,TGCGCCAGCAGCAGGGAGGACAACGTCCTGACTTTC,CASSREDNVLTF
NA,once,TRBV29-1,TRBJ1-2,13,TGCAGCTCGGAAACAGGGTCCAACTATGGCTACACCTTC,CSSETGSNYGYTF
TRBD1,NA,TRBV7-8,TRBJ2-7,15,TGTGCCAGCAGCCTGTACCGTACAGGGGTAGGGGAGCAGTACTTC,CASSLYRTGVGEQYF
NA,few,TRBV4-3,TRBJ1-6,14,TGCGCCAGCAGCCAAGCGTTGAGTAATTCACCCCTCCACTTT,CASSQALSNSPLHF
NA,NA,TRBV28,TRBJ2-7,14,TGTGCCAGCAGCTCTCCTCATAGACACTACGAGCAGTACTTC,CASSSPHRHYEQYF
NA,NA,TRBV5-1,TRBJ2-3,16,TGCGCCAGCAGCCTCACAGTGGGTCAAAGCACAGATACGCAGTATTTT,CASSLTVGQSTDTQYF
NA,NA,TRBV9,TRBJ1-2,9,TGTGCCAGCAGCGCGTCCCGGGACTTC,CASSASRDF
TRBD2,NA,TRBV10-2,TRBJ2-7,16,TGCGCCAGCAGCCATGGGGAACCGGGACTAAGATACGAGCAGTACTTC,CASSHGEPGLRYEQYF
NA,NA,TRBV27,TRBJ1-1,14,TGTGCCAGCAGTTCAAGGGGAGGGGGCACTGAAGCTTTCTTT,CASSSRGGGTEAFF
NA,NA,TRBV5-5,TRBJ1-5,16,TGTGCCAGCAGCCGGGAGGGGGATTTGAGCAATCAGCCCCAGCATTTT,CASSREGDLSNQPQHF